This T cell receptor (beta chain) was sequenced during a study of blood T cell repertoires in COVID-19. Across the study: Collection of acute and convalescent COVID-19 samples took place in the United States, Italy and Spain. PBMCs, B-cell-depleted T cells, or T cells were the source of the cDNA or gDNA that made up the material.

Germline loops: CDR1 MNHEY, CDR2 SMNVEV (reference sequence). V lost 1 base and J lost 8; bases outside the gene matches: 8. The CDR3 is 15 amino acids. In the original workflow: Nucleated cell number was recorded as an estimate derived from reference gene primer amplification. Libraries were prepared by immunoSEQ multiplex PCR; TCRdb keeps only in-frame clonotypes and omits some of them. That table supplies the V and J calls and clone size; D and trimming were determined from the DNA. The sample has 390,000 or so clones; around 87% are singletons. The chain carries TRBV27 and TRBJ1-2, with 9 bases lining up with TRBD1. Source material: peripheral blood. The TCR was taken from a woman aged 30 to 39 with COVID-19, enrolled during active disease. CDR3 bases: TGTGCCAGCAGTTTATTACCCTCGGGACAGGGCGGCTACACCTTC. Its translation is CASSLLPSGQGGYTF.